This TCR beta chain was sequenced in a study of blood T cell repertoires in COVID-19. At the level of the study: From the United States, Italy and Spain came samples of acute and convalescent COVID-19.

Germline loops: CDR1 KGHSH, CDR2 LQKENI. This CDR3 has 16 residues. Trimming at V came to 4 bases and at J to 2 bases, leaving 6 bases not matched to a gene. Using immunoSEQ multiplex PCR, the repertoire was profiled, and TCRdb retains in-frame clones only, with some absent. This sample has 200,000 to 250,000 clones, with approximately 90% found just once. The chain links TRBV18 to TRBJ1-3, with 9 bases identical to TRBD1. The receptor was isolated from a man between 25 and 39 years old with COVID-19, enrolled during active disease. The sample consisted of peripheral blood. CDR3 protein: CASSRRTGEAGNTIYF. CDR3 DNA: TGTGCCAGCTCACGACGGACAGGGGAGGCTGGAAACACCATATATTTT.